Below are 16 T cell receptor beta chains sequenced from a single sample in a study of cytomegalovirus exposure and HLA in healthy donors (dated by TCRdb to 2015 to 2018). Libraries came from the immunoSEQ multiplex PCR assay. For the multiplex PCR, a mixture combining 60 forward primers for TCR Vbeta segments and 13 reverse primers for TCR Jbeta segments was used. The table comes from immuneACCESS by way of TCRdb, which keeps in-frame sequences with V and J called. Part of the clones is missing from these tables; in studies checked, under half for an unresolved V gene and the rest for unknown reasons. The sample includes 100,000 to 140,000 clones, with approximately 76% observed a single time. The top ten constitute more than 2% of the sample. The specimen sequenced was PBMCs. These receptors were taken from a man between 18 and 29 years old in good health and CMV-seronegative.

The chain is built from TRBV7-9 and TRBJ2-5, with D unresolved. V lost 6 bases and J 5 bases, leaving 7 bases between the germline ends. Germline lookup yields CDR1 SEHNR and CDR2 FQNEAQ (reference sequence). The CDR3 has 11 amino acids. DNA for the CDR3: TGTGCCAGCAGTCGAGGCGAGACCCAGTACTTC. It yields the protein CASSRGETQYF.

The V call is TRBV5-8, the J call TRBJ2-7; the D gene is possibly TRBD2 (6 bases). The V gene lost 4 bases and the J gene lost 3 bases, with 11 bases spanning the gap. Germline values: CDR1 SGHTS, CDR2 YDEGEE. The CDR3 sequence is 13 residues long. Written as DNA, the CDR3 is TGTGCCAGCAGCCCGGGACTGAACTACGAGCAGTACTTC. Protein sequence: CASSPGLNYEQYF.

As to this clone: Relative to the germline gene, one junction end is altered; a read error may explain this. Distinct nucleotide sequences in the sample also encode this CDR3. The V and J genes are TRBV5-1 and TRBJ1-4; D may be TRBD1 (5 bases). CDR3 length equals 19 residues. CDR1 and CDR2 from the germline V gene are SGHRS and YFSETQ. In nucleotides, the CDR3 is TGCGCCAGCAGCTTCCCCCTTGGGGCCACTTACCGTACTAACGAAAAACTGTTTTTT. This codes for CASSFPLGATYRTNEKLFF.

This clone was found once. The chain has TRBV6-6 and TRBJ2-5; 10 bases fit TRBD1. V gave up 4 bases and J gave up 5 bases; unmatched junction bases: 7. From germline, CDR1 is MNHNY and CDR2 SVGAGI (reference sequence). The CDR3 has 15 residues. In nucleotides, the CDR3 is TGTGCCAGCAGTTTTCCGGGACAGGGGAGGGAGACCCAGTACTTC. Its translation: CASSFPGQGRETQYF.

The rearrangement joins TRBV25-1 to TRBJ2-2; D perhaps matches TRBD1 (5 bases). The CDR3 length is 16 residues. The V and J ends lost 0 bases and 4 bases respectively, with 12 bases between them. CDR1 is MGHDK and CDR2 is SYGVNS in the germline V gene. In nucleotides, the CDR3 is TGTGCCAGCAGTGAATATAGGGGCAGGCCCACCGGGGAGCTGTTTTTT. Translation gives CASSEYRGRPTGELFF.

CDR3 loop: CASSIGSGGELFF. CDR3 sequence (DNA): TGTGCCAGTAGTATAGGCAGCGGCGGGGAGCTGTTTTTT. This chain connects TRBV19 to TRBJ2-2, with D perhaps matching TRBD2 (5 bases). Between the trimmed V and J ends, which lost 1 base and 7 bases, there was a span of 7 bases. The CDR3 runs to 13 residues. Germline V CDR1 and CDR2: LNHDA, SQIVND (reference sequence).

This chain uses TRBV5-5 with TRBJ2-7; D is perhaps TRBD2 (5 bases). Germline V gene data show CDR1 as SGHKS and CDR2 as YYEKEE (reference sequence). The CDR3 is 14 residues long. V gave up 3 bases and J gave up 2 bases, with 12 bases separating them. This CDR3 is CASSSGTRTYEQYF. CDR3 coding DNA: TGTGCCAGCAGCTCCGGTACTAGAACCTACGAGCAGTACTTC.

The rearrangement uses TRBV5-4 and TRBJ2-3; 11 bases agree with TRBD2. The V gene's germline CDR1 is SGHNT and CDR2 YYREEE (reference sequence). This CDR3 contains 19 residues. The trim removed 6 bases at V and 0 bases at J, leaving 15 bases unmatched. The CDR3 DNA reads as TGTGCCAGCACCCCGGGACCGAGACTAGCGGGATTCAGCACAGATACGCAGTATTTT. Amino acid sequence: CASTPGPRLAGFSTDTQYF.

The rearrangement joins TRBV15 to TRBJ1-4, with D maybe TRBD1 (6 bases). V shed 5 bases and J shed 7 bases, with 23 bases lying between them. CDR1 is LNHNV, CDR2 YYDKDF, per germline (reference sequence). The CDR3 runs to 17 residues. This chain's CDR3 is CATSRSPQGRVSEKLFF. For the CDR3, the DNA is TGTGCCACCAGCCGTAGCCCCCAGGGGCGCGTGAGTGAAAAACTGTTTTTT.

The V gene is TRBV9, the J gene TRBJ2-5; D possibly corresponds to TRBD2 (7 bases). In germline, CDR1 is SGDLS, CDR2 YYNGEE. The CDR3 spans 15 residues. Trimming removed 0 bases from V and 7 bases from J, with 16 bases in between. CDR3 DNA: TGTGCCAGCAGCGTAGGGGGGGGCGGATCGACGACCCAGTACTTC. Protein: CASSVGGGGSTTQYF.

This chain links TRBV4-2 with TRBJ2-5, with TRBD1 matching 9 bases. Losses at the gene ends were 5 bases for V and 6 bases for J; bases not matched to a gene: 7. CDR1 is LGHNA and CDR2 is YNFKEQ in the germline V gene. The CDR3 covers 14 residues. The CDR3 here is CASSENRGQKTQYF. CDR3 DNA sequence: TGTGCCAGCAGCGAAAACAGGGGGCAGAAGACCCAGTACTTC.

The chain uses TRBV5-6 and TRBJ2-7; possible D gene TRBD2, 6 bases. CDR3 size: 13 residues. Trimming cost V 1 base and J 3 bases, with 8 bases left between them. In germline, CDR1 is SGHDT, CDR2 YYEEEE. As DNA, the CDR3 is TGTGCCAGCAGCTTGTGGGGAGGCTACGAGCAGTACTTC. It codes for CASSLWGGYEQYF.

V is TRBV9 and J is TRBJ2-7; D might be TRBD1 (6 bases). CDR3 length: 13 residues. V was shortened by 4 bases and J by 3 bases, with 11 bases between the two germline ends. Germline CDR1 reads SGDLS; CDR2 reads YYNGEE. The CDR3 reads CASSPGHIYEQYF. CDR3 bases: TGTGCCAGCAGCCCGGGACACATCTACGAGCAGTACTTC.

The rearrangement links TRBV6-1 to TRBJ1-5, with D unclear. In germline, CDR1 is MNHNS, CDR2 SASEGT. This CDR3 has 14 residues. Trimming left V 8 bases short and J 4 bases short, with 15 bases between. CDR3 residues: CASAGGSPNQPQHF. DNA for the CDR3: TGTGCCAGCGCTGGAGGTTCACCGAATCAGCCCCAGCATTTT.

The CDR3 DNA follows: TGTGCCAGTAGTAAGCGACAGGGAAGCTATAATGAAAAACTGTTTTTT. Its translation: CASSKRQGSYNEKLFF. The chain recombines TRBV19 with TRBJ1-4; 7 positions match TRBD1. The CDR3 runs 16 residues. With V trimmed by 4 bases and J by 4 bases, 9 bases remained unmatched. The germline V gene encodes CDR1 LNHDA and CDR2 SQIVND (reference sequence).

The chain uses TRBV4-1 and TRBJ2-7; tentatively, D is TRBD1 (5 bases). V was clipped by 3 bases and J by 3 bases, with 21 bases between them. Germline V gene sequence: CDR1 MGHRA, CDR2 YSYEKL. The CDR3 contains 17 residues. CDR3 DNA: TGCGCCAGCAGCCACTTCCTTAGGGCAGGGCCGGGCTACGAGCAGTACTTC. It is translated as CASSHFLRAGPGYEQYF.